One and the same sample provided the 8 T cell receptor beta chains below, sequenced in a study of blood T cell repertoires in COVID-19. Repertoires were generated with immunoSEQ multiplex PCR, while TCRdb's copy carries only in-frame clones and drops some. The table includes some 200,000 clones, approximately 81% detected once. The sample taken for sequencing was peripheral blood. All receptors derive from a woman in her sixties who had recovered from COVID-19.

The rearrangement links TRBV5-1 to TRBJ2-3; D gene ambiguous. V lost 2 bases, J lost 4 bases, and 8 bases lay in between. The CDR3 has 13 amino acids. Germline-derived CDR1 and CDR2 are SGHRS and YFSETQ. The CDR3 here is CASSFYVSDTQYF. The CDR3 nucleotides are TGCGCCAGCAGCTTCTACGTCTCAGATACGCAGTATTTT.

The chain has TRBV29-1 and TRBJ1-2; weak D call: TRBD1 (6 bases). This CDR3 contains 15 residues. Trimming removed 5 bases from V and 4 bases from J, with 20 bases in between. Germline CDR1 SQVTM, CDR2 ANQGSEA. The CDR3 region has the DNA TGCAGCGTTCCCGTCCAGGGAGGGGGAGCCTATGGCTACACCTTC. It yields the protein CSVPVQGGGAYGYTF.

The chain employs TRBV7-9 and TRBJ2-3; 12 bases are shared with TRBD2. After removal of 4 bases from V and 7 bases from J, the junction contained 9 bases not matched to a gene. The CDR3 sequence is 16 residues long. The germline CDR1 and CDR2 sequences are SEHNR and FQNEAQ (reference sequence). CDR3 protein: CASSSRTSGEYNTQYF. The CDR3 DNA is TGTGCCAGCAGCTCCCGGACTAGCGGGGAATATAATACGCAGTATTTT.

The CDR3 is CASSPLAGANTDTQYF. In DNA, the CDR3 is TGTGCCAGCAGCCCCTTAGCGGGGGCCAACACAGATACGCAGTATTTT. V gene TRBV5-5 combines with J gene TRBJ2-3, with 9 bases that match TRBD2. The CDR3 loop spans 16 amino acids. Germline assignment: CDR1 SGHKS and CDR2 YYEKEE (reference sequence). V shed 4 bases, J shed 2 bases, and the junction held 8 bases outside the gene matches.

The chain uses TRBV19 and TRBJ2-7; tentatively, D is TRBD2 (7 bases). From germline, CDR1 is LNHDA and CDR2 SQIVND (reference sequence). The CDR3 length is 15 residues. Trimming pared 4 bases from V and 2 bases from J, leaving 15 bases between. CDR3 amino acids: CASSTRGRGTYEQYF. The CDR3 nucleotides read TGTGCCAGTAGTACCCGTGGGAGGGGGACCTACGAGCAGTACTTC.

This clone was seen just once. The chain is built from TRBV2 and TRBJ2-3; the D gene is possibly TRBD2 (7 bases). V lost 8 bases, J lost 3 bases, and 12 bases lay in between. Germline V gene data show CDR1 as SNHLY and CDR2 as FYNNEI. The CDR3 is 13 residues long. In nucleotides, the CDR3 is TGTGCCAGCTACGGGGGGCTGACAGATACGCAGTATTTT. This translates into CASYGGLTDTQYF.

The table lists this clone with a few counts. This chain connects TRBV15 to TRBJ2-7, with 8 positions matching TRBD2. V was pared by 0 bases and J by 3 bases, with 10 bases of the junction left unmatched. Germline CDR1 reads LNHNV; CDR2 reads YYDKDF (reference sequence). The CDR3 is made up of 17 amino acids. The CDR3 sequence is CATSRDRGGGFHYEQYF. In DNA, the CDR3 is TGTGCCACCAGCAGAGATCGGGGCGGGGGGTTCCACTACGAGCAGTACTTC.

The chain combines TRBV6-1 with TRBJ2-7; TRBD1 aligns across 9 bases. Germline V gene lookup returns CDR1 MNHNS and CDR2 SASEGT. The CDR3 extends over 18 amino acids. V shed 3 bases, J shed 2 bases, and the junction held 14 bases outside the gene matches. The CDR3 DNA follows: TGTGCCAGCAGTGAGTTGGGACAGGGAGGCCCAGCCCCCTACGAGCAGTACTTC. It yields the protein CASSELGQGGPAPYEQYF.